The count of the clone carrying this T cell receptor (beta chain) is one. Its specificity is not known. The PCR had 60 Vbeta and 13 Jbeta primers. TCRdb's table, derived via immunoSEQ multiplex PCR, lists solely in-frame clones and lacks some. This sample has under 200,000 clones, with about three quarters found just once. This sample stems from a study of cytomegalovirus exposure and HLA in healthy donors. Study-level points and caveats: Earlier analysis found most TCR beta V segments productive about 90% or about 30% of the time. The dataset shows that most TCR sequences were rare, while some public TCRs occurred in many donors.

The CDR3 runs 16 residues. From germline, CDR1 is SGDLS and CDR2 YYNGEE. J gave up 4 bases and V 3 bases, and 8 bases lay outside the gene matches. Donors were ostensibly healthy at sampling, although undocumented immune exposures were probable. The rearrangement uses TRBV9 and TRBJ2-3, with 10 bases aligning to TRBD2. The specimen sequenced was PBMCs. The clonotype originates from a man aged 50-60 years in good health and CMV-seropositive. The CDR3, as DNA: TGTGCCAGCAGCGCCGAAGCGGGGGGGCCATCAGATACGCAGTATTTT. Encoded protein: CASSAEAGGPSDTQYF.